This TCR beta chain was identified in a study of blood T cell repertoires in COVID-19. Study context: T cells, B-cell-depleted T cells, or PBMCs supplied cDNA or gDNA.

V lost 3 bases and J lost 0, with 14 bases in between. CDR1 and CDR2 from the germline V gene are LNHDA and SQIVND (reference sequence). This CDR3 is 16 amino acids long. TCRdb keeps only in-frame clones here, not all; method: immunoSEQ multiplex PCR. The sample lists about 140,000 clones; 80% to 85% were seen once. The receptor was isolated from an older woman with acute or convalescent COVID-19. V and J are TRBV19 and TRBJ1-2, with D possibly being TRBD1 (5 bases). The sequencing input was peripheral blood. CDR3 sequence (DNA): TGTGCCAGTAGTATCTGGGGCCCACTAACTAACTATGGCTACACCTTC. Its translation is CASSIWGPLTNYGYTF.